The subject of this entry is one T cell receptor beta chain. Its recognized antigen is unknown. No clone much larger than this one lies a single base away; base qualities are absent. Reading the germline V gene gives CDR1 SGHAT and CDR2 FQNNGV. A distance of 13 bases separates the germline ends of V and J, which lose 0 bases and 2 bases respectively. The CDR3 runs 16 residues from the cysteine to the phenylalanine. The kept DNA is CDR3 alone, 48 bases in frame from the first base. The data derive from a study of blood T cell repertoires in COVID-19 (dated by TCRdb to the early 2020s). Regarding the complete study: The collaborator samples originated in the United States, Italy and Spain and spanned the acute and convalescent phases of COVID-19. The samples were drawn from the first 160 participants of the ongoing ImmuneRACE study and from 1,200 or so subjects provided by 6 global collaborators. A freely available public database, intended as a resource for researchers studying the immune response to SARS-CoV-2, is where the repertoires were released. The prospective study material was composed of cDNA or gDNA derived from T cells, B-cell-depleted T cells, or PBMCs. A de-identified subject ID, COVID-19 status, age in years and sex were almost always included in the sample metadata. The dataset comprised deeply sampled blood TCRbeta repertoires from subjects exposed to, actively infected with, or recovered from COVID-19. Where available, HLA class I and class II types were obtained from metadata supplied by the sample provider rather than from assay-based typing.

The study at large found these results: The amount of clinical and demographic metadata varied by source and participant and was provided uncurated.

Collaborating institutions collected whole blood in K2EDTA tubes following their own protocols. For TCRbeta analysis, collaborators shipped samples in one of three forms: frozen whole blood, isolated PBMCs, or DNA extracted from either of those sample types. TCRbeta CDR3 regions were amplified from genomic DNA using the immunoSEQ Assay, a bias-controlled multiplex PCR. The study's own analysis went as follows. Within the assay, amplification of reference gene primers was used to estimate how many nucleated cells each sample contained. To quantify the absolute abundance of each unique TCRbeta CDR3 rearrangement, sequence reads were collapsed and filtered. For each sample, productive Simpson clonality was calculated by taking the square root of Simpson's diversity index across productive rearrangements. This is the immuneACCESS table as TCRdb keeps it, with only in-frame sequences that have V and J called. A part of the clones is gone; compared with another copy, unresolved V genes explain less than half, and the rest is unexplained. V, J and clone size are those of that table, while D and trimming were read from the DNA. This sample is represented by about 270,000 clones; roughly 87% of them were singletons. Less than 15% of the sample lies in the top ten.

Specimen: peripheral blood. This receptor was taken from a human donor in a cohort sampled during active COVID-19. The chain is made from TRBV11-2 and TRBJ2-5; the D region possibly corresponds to TRBD2 (6 bases align). The CDR3 loop reads CASSLEKMGGQETQYF. The DNA is as follows: TGTGCCAGCAGCTTAGAGAAGATGGGGGGACAAGAGACCCAGTACTTC.